The 21 T cell receptor beta chains reported below all come from one sample, sequenced in a study of metastatic and nonmetastatic thyroid tumors. Treatment of any kind had been given to no patient before thyroid surgery. TCRdb reprocessed the PCR reads via MiXCR. The sample contains approximately 7,700 clones, about a quarter of which appear only once. Sequencing was performed on tumor tissue. Every receptor here comes from a female donor with papillary thyroid cancer or a benign thyroid nodule (not recorded which). Some clones in this sample may be carry-over from other donors' samples.

In this sample, this clone turned up many times. This CDR3 is CASSSTGTAYQETQYF. CDR3 in DNA: TGTGCCAGCAGCTCCACCGGGACAGCGTATCAAGAGACCCAGTACTTC. V gene TRBV5-5 combines with J gene TRBJ2-5; 7 bases match TRBD1. J lost 2 bases, V lost 3 bases, and 10 bases had no gene match. The CDR3 loop spans 16 amino acids. Germline CDR1 and CDR2: SGHKS and YYEKEE (reference sequence).

This chain links TRBV6-1 with TRBJ2-7; 10 positions agree with TRBD1. The CDR3 totals 13 residues. V shed 8 bases and J 4 bases; nucleotides not matched to a gene: 5. Germline lookup yields CDR1 MNHNS and CDR2 SASEGT. The CDR3 region has the DNA TGTGCCAGCCCCGGGACAGGGGATTACGAGCAGTACTTC. Amino acid sequence: CASPGTGDYEQYF.

The gene calls are TRBV9 and TRBJ2-1; D uncertain. The CDR3 is 11 residues long. Germline CDR1 is SGDLS and CDR2 is YYNGEE. V was cut by 0 bases and J by 10 bases, with 5 bases left in between. The CDR3 spells CASSVDDEQFF. CDR3 coding DNA: TGTGCCAGCAGCGTAGATGACGAGCAGTTCTTC.

In regard to this clone: The junction departs from germline at one end; a sequencing error may be responsible. The J gene is TRBJ1-5, the V gene TRBV24-1; D is ambiguous. This CDR3 has 14 residues. The germline V gene has CDR1 KGHDR and CDR2 SFDVKD. The CDR3 is CATGDLFSNQPQHF. The CDR3 coding sequence is TGTGCCACCGGTGATTTATTCAGCAATCAGCCACAGCATTTT.

The table lists this clone with a few counts. J is TRBJ2-7 and V is TRBV2; D remains ambiguous. The CDR3 covers 15 residues. V gave up 3 bases and J gave up 6 bases, with 18 bases separating them. Germline CDR1 and CDR2: SNHLY and FYNNEI. CDR3 loop: CASSDGRVLPGEQYF. The CDR3 coding sequence is TGTGCCAGCAGTGACGGAAGGGTCCTCCCGGGCGAGCAGTACTTC.

The CDR3 protein is CASSPLGDRVDEQFF. The CDR3 DNA is TGCGCCAGCAGCCCGCTGGGGGACAGGGTAGATGAGCAGTTCTTC. The rearrangement links TRBV5-1 to TRBJ2-4; 9 positions agree with TRBD1. The DNA end lines up better with TRBJ2-1; the J call may be wrong. CDR1 is SGHRS, CDR2 YFSETQ, per germline. The CDR3 sequence is 15 residues long.

V is TRBV20-1 and J is TRBJ2-5; 13 nucleotides line up with TRBD2. Per germline, CDR1 DFQATT and CDR2 SNEGSKA (reference sequence). The CDR3 extends over 15 amino acids. V was pared by 5 bases and J by 2 bases, with 5 bases of the junction left unmatched. CDR3 protein: CSAQPGLAGQETQYF. CDR3 in DNA: TGCAGTGCTCAGCCGGGACTAGCGGGGCAAGAGACCCAGTACTTC.

By sample fraction, this clone is medium-sized (0.01 to 0.1%). This chain joins TRBV5-1 and TRBJ2-2, with D perhaps TRBD1 (6 bases). This CDR3 region has 20 residues. Trimming pared 1 base from V and 0 bases from J, leaving 22 bases between. Per the germline V gene, CDR1 is SGHRS and CDR2 is YFSETQ. The CDR3 spells CASSLYGLAGTTANTGELFF. The CDR3 bases are TGCGCCAGCAGCTTGTACGGCCTTGCCGGGACAACCGCGAACACCGGGGAGCTGTTTTTT.

This clone has at least ten counts. The rearrangement joins TRBV12-3 or TRBV12-4 to TRBJ2-1, with D perhaps TRBD2 (7 bases). There are 15 residues in the CDR3. The V end lost 3 bases, the J end lost 8 bases, and 17 bases lay between the germline ends. The CDR3 spells CASSLGGGADDEQFF. DNA for the CDR3: TGTGCCAGCAGTTTGGGGGGGGGCGCAGACGATGAGCAGTTCTTC.

The sample holds many counts of this clone. The V gene is TRBV13, the J gene TRBJ2-5, with D perhaps TRBD1 (5 bases). The CDR3 is 15 residues long. In germline, CDR1 is PRHDT, CDR2 FYEKMQ (reference sequence). Trimming shortened V by 0 bases and J by 1 base, and 9 bases separated the two germline ends. CDR3 sequence (DNA): TGTGCCAGCAGCTTAGGGGGTCAGGGCCAAGAGACCCAGTACTTC. Translated: CASSLGGQGQETQYF. The complete variable domain, with remaining parts taken from reference TRBV13 and TRBJ2-5, reads AAGVIQSPRHLIKEKRETATLKCYPIPRHDTVYWYQQGPGQDPQFLISFYEKMQSDKGSIPDRFSAQQFSDYHSELNMSSLELGDSALYFCASSLGGQGQETQYFGPGTRLLVL.

By its share, this clone is medium-sized (0.01 to 0.1%). V gene TRBV19 combines with J gene TRBJ2-7, with 8 bases that match TRBD2. The trim removed 0 bases at V and 2 bases at J, leaving 3 bases unmatched. The germline V gene has CDR1 LNHDA and CDR2 SQIVND (reference sequence). The CDR3 length is 15 residues. CDR3 sequence reads: CASSIESGGAYEQYF. The CDR3 coding sequence is TGTGCCAGTAGTATAGAATCCGGGGGGGCCTACGAGCAGTACTTC.

By its share, this clone is medium-sized. The chain employs TRBV20-1 and TRBJ2-1; 7 positions match TRBD2. This CDR3 comprises 15 residues. With V trimmed by 0 bases and J by 5 bases, 7 bases remained unmatched. Looked up from germline, CDR1 is DFQATT and CDR2 is SNEGSKA (reference sequence). CDR3 nucleotides: TGCAGTGCTAGAGATCATAGACTAGCCCACAATGAGCAGTTCTTC. Its protein is CSARDHRLAHNEQFF.

This clone turned up a few times. The chain has TRBV6-4 and TRBJ2-7, with D possibly being TRBD1 (5 bases). Trimming took off 3 bases at V and 1 base at J, with 10 bases between the two ends. This CDR3 has 14 residues. CDR1 MRHNA and CDR2 SNTAGT come from the germline V gene. The CDR3 DNA follows: TGTGCCAGCAGTGAACGGTACAGGTCCTACGAGCAGTACTTC. It translates to CASSERYRSYEQYF.

This clone was detected many times. J is TRBJ1-5 and V is TRBV12-1; TRBD1, as called in the table, went unchecked against the DNA. TRBV12-1 is reported as a pseudogene. The CDR3 is made up of 15 amino acids. The CDR3 nucleotides are TGTGCCAGCAGTAATGACAGGGGAGTTGGACAGCCCCAGCATTTT. Its translation: CASSNDRGVGQPQHF.

Remarks on this clone: A clone one base away is much larger, so this may be a read error. The chain has TRBV30 and TRBJ2-2; a possible D gene is TRBD2 (6 bases). Germline V gene lookup returns CDR1 GTSNPN and CDR2 SVGIG (reference sequence). The CDR3 is 14 residues long. The CDR3 here is CASTRDGGTEELFF. The CDR3 DNA reads TGTGCCTCCACCCGGGACGGAGGGACCGAGGAGCTGTTTTTT.

The chain is built from TRBV6-1 and TRBJ1-2; TRBD1 matches 7 bases. V lost 6 bases to trimming and J lost 5 bases; unmatched junction nucleotides: 9. Germline V lookup: CDR1 MNHNS, CDR2 SASEGT. The CDR3 contains 14 residues. This chain's CDR3 is CASRFRQGIYGYTF. The CDR3 nucleotides read TGTGCCAGCAGGTTTCGACAGGGCATTTATGGCTACACCTTC.

This clone was picked up many times. The chain links TRBV12-3 or TRBV12-4 to TRBJ1-1; weak D call: TRBD1 (6 bases). This CDR3 is 20 amino acids long. Trimming pared 3 bases from V and 0 bases from J, leaving 26 bases between. CDR3 DNA: TGTGCCAGCAGTTTGGGCTACAGGGTAACTTTAATCCCTATGAACACTGAAGCTTTCTTT. Translated, it gives CASSLGYRVTLIPMNTEAFF.

This clone rates as medium-sized (0.01 to 0.1%). The sample contains more than one DNA sequence encoding this CDR3. The chain employs TRBV7-3 and TRBJ2-6, with 8 nucleotides matching TRBD1. With 4 bases clipped from V and 2 bases from J, the junction kept 1 base outside the gene matches. This CDR3 has 15 amino acids. Looked up from germline, CDR1 is SGHTA and CDR2 is FQGTGA. CDR3 coding DNA: TGTGCCAGCAGCTCGACAGGGGCTGGGGCCAACGTCCTGACTTTC. Its protein product is CASSSTGAGANVLTF.

This clone is classed as medium-sized (0.01 to 0.1%). J is TRBJ1-2 and V is TRBV2; 12 positions agree with TRBD1. Trimming took 4 bases from V and 6 from J; bases not matched to a gene: 9. The length of the CDR3 is 16 residues. CDR1 is SNHLY and CDR2 is FYNNEI in the germline V gene. CDR3 residues: CASSVSGTGGFDGYTF. DNA for the CDR3: TGTGCCAGCAGTGTGAGCGGGACAGGGGGCTTCGATGGCTACACCTTC.

This clone has ten or more counts. Distinct nucleotide sequences in the sample also encode this CDR3. Written as DNA, the CDR3 is TGTGCCAGCAGCTTATATGAGGGGAGGACTGAAGCTTTCTTT. Translated, it gives CASSLYEGRTEAFF. The V and J genes are TRBV7-9 and TRBJ1-1; perhaps TRBD1 as D (5 bases). Germline loops: CDR1 SEHNR, CDR2 FQNEAQ (reference sequence). The CDR3 contains 14 residues. V was trimmed by 2 bases and J by 5 bases, leaving 12 bases between them. Filled out from reference TRBV7-9 and TRBJ1-1, the complete variable domain reads DTGVSQNPRHKITKRGQNVTFRCDPISEHNRLYWYRQTLGQGPEFLTYFQNEAQLEKSRLLSDRFSAERPKGSFSTLEIQRTEQGDSAMYLCASSLYEGRTEAFFGQGTRLTVV.

This clone is medium-sized. The chain couples TRBV19 to TRBJ1-3, with D possibly TRBD1 on 5 matching bases. The CDR3 is made up of 15 amino acids. In germline, CDR1 is LNHDA, CDR2 SQIVND (reference sequence). V lost 3 bases and J lost 8, with 17 bases in between. Here the CDR3 DNA reads TGTGCCAGTAGTATCGGACAACTCCGCGGAGACACCATATATTTT. This encodes CASSIGQLRGDTIYF.